These 5 T cell receptor beta chains were sequenced from one sample in a study of T cells in localized non-small cell lung cancer. The protocol was immunoSEQ multiplex PCR, while the TCRdb copy is restricted to in-frame clones and leaves out a portion. The repertoire holds tens of thousands of clones, with about 92% as singletons. The specimen comprised peripheral blood, sampled before any cancer treatment. The receptors originated from a woman aged 35 to 70 with stage I lung adenocarcinoma.

V and J are TRBV11-2 and TRBJ1-2; D uncertain. This CDR3 comprises 12 residues. CDR1 SGHAT and CDR2 FQNNGV come from the germline V gene. The V gene lost 4 bases and the J gene lost 3 bases, with 6 bases spanning the gap. This chain's CDR3 is CASSSAYYGYTF. The CDR3 DNA follows: TGTGCCAGCAGCTCGGCATACTATGGCTACACCTTC.

The chain links TRBV10-3 to TRBJ1-5; TRBD1 agrees at 10 bases. The V gene's germline CDR1 is ENHRY and CDR2 SYGVKD. V trimming: 4 bases; J trimming: 2 bases; junction bases outside the gene matches: 5. The CDR3 is 16 residues long. In nucleotides, the CDR3 is TGTGCCATCAGTGCAGAGGGGACAGGGGGCAATCAGCCCCAGCATTTT. Its translation: CAISAEGTGGNQPQHF.

The V gene is TRBV7-2, the J gene TRBJ2-1, with 9 bases that match TRBD1. This CDR3 spans 15 amino acids. CDR1 is SGHTA and CDR2 is FQGNSA in the germline V gene. The junction had 5 bases not matched to a gene; V was cut back by 5 bases and J by 3 bases. CDR3 in amino acids: CASSLGQGLYNEQFF. DNA for the CDR3: TGTGCCAGCAGCCTGGGACAGGGTCTCTACAATGAGCAGTTCTTC.

The chain carries TRBV30 and TRBJ1-2; 9 bases match TRBD1. The CDR3 is 14 amino acids. Germline-derived CDR1 and CDR2 are GTSNPN and SVGIG (reference sequence). V trimming: 1 base; J trimming: 4 bases; junction bases outside the gene matches: 4. CDR3 bases: TGTGCCTGGAGTGCAAACAGGGGGCCCTATGGCTACACCTTC. Residues: CAWSANRGPYGYTF. The variable domain in full, with the rest retrieved from reference TRBV30 and TRBJ1-2, is SQTIHQWPATLVQPVGSPLSLECTVEGTSNPNLYWYRQAAGRGLQLLFYSVGIGQISSEVPQNLSASRPQDRQFILSSKKLLLSDSGFYLCAWSANRGPYGYTFGSGTRLTVV.

The rearrangement joins TRBV4-3 to TRBJ1-2, with D maybe TRBD1 (5 bases). Germline V gene lookup returns CDR1 LGHNA and CDR2 YSLEER. The CDR3 contains 14 residues. V dropped 0 bases and J dropped 4 bases, with 9 bases sitting between them. The CDR3 DNA follows: TGCGCCAGCAGCCAAGATAAAAGGGGCTATGGCTACACCTTC. Translating it yields CASSQDKRGYGYTF.